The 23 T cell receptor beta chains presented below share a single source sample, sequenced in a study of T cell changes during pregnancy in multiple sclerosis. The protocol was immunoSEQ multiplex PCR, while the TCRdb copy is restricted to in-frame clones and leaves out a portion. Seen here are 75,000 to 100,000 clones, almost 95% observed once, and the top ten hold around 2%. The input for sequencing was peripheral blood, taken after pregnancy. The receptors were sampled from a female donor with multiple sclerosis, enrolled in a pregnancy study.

This chain's CDR3 is CASSQVGEVDIQYF. The CDR3 nucleotides are TGCGCCAGCAGCCAAGTGGGTGAGGTAGACATTCAGTACTTC. The chain is built from TRBV4-1 and TRBJ2-4; D is unclear. The CDR3 loop spans 14 amino acids. Germline V CDR1 and CDR2: MGHRA, YSYEKL. Deletions cut 1 base from V and 8 bases from J, with 12 bases between.

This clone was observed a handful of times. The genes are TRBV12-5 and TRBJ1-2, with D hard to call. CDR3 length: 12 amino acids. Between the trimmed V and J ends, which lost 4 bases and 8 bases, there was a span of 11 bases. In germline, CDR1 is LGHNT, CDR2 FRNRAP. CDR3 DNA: TGTGCTAGTGGTTCGGATCCGGGGGGCTACACCTTC. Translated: CASGSDPGGYTF.

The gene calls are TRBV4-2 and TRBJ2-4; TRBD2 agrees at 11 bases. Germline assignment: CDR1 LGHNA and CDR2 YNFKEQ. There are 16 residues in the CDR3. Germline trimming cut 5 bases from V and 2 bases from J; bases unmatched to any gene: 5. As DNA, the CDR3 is TGTGCCAGCAGCTCTAGCGGGGGGATAACCAAAAACATTCAGTACTTC. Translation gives CASSSSGGITKNIQYF.

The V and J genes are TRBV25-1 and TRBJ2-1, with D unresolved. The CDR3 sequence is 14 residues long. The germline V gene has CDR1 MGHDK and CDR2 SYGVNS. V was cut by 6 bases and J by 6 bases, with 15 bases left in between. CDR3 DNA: TGTGCCAGCAGCCCCCTCTTAAGAGGCAATGAGCAGTTCTTC. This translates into CASSPLLRGNEQFF. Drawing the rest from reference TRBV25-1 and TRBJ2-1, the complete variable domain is EADIYQTPRYLVIGTGKKITLECSQTMGHDKMYWYQQDPGMELHLIHYSYGVNSTEKGDLSSESTVSRIRTEHFPLTLESARPSHTSQYLCASSPLLRGNEQFFGPGTRLTVL.

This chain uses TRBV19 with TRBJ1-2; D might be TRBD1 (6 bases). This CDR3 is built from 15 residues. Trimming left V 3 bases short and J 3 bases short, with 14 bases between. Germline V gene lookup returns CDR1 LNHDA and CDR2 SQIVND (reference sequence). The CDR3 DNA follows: TGTGCCAGTAGTATGGGACACGACGGTTACTATGGCTACACCTTC. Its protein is CASSMGHDGYYGYTF.

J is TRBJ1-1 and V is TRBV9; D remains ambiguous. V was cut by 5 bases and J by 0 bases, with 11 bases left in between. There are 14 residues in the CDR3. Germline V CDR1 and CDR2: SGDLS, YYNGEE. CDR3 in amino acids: CASRPEGVNTEAFF. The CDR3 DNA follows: TGTGCCAGCAGACCCGAGGGCGTGAACACTGAAGCTTTCTTT. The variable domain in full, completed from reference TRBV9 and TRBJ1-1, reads DSGVTQTPKHLITATGQRVTLRCSPRSGDLSVYWYQQSLDQGLQFLIQYYNGEERAKGNILERFSAQQFPDLHSELNLSSLELGDSALYFCASRPEGVNTEAFFGQGTRLTVV.

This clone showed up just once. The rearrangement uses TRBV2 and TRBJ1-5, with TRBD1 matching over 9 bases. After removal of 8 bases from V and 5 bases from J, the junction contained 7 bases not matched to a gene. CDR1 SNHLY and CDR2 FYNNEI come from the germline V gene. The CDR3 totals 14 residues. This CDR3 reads CASGDRALDQPQHF. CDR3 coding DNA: TGTGCCAGCGGGGACAGGGCCCTAGATCAGCCCCAGCATTTT.

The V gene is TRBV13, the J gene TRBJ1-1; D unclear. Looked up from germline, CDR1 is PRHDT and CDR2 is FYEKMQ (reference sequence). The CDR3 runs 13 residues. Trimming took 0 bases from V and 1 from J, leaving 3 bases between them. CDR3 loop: CASSLGQNTEAFF. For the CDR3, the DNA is TGTGCCAGCAGCTTAGGACAGAACACTGAAGCTTTCTTT.

The CDR3 is CASGLTRGLAGYTGELFF. CDR3 nucleotides: TGTGCCAGCGGCCTAACCCGCGGACTAGCGGGGTACACCGGGGAGCTGTTTTTT. This chain connects TRBV7-3 to TRBJ2-2; 12 bases agree with TRBD2. CDR1 SGHTA and CDR2 FQGTGA come from the germline V gene. V shed 8 bases and J 3 bases; nucleotides not matched to a gene: 13. The CDR3 covers 18 residues.

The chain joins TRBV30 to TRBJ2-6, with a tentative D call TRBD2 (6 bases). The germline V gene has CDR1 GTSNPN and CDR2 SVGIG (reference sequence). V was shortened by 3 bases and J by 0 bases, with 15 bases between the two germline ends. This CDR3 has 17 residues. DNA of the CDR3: TGTGCCTGGAGGCGGGGACGGGCAAGCTCTGGGGCCAACGTCCTGACTTTC. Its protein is CAWRRGRASSGANVLTF.

CDR3 region: CASRILAGLTGELFF. CDR3 DNA sequence: TGTGCCAGCAGGATACTAGCGGGCCTCACCGGGGAGCTGTTTTTT. The V call is TRBV6-1, the J call TRBJ2-2, with 9 nucleotides matching TRBD2. Trimming removed 6 bases from V and 4 bases from J; junction bases left unmatched: 6. This CDR3 is 15 amino acids long. Germline assignment: CDR1 MNHNS and CDR2 SASEGT.

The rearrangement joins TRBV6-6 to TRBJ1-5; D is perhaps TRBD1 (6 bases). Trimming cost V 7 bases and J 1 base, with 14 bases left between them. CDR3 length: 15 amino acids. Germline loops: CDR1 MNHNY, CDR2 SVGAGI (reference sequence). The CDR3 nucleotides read TGTGCCAGCACCACCGGACAGATAAGCAATCAGCCCCAGCATTTT. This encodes CASTTGQISNQPQHF.

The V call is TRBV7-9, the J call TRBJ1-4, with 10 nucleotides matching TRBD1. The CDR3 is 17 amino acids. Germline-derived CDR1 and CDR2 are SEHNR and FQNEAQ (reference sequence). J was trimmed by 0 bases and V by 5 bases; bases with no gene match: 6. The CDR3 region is CASSPGQGRATNEKLFF. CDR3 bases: TGTGCCAGCAGCCCGGGACAGGGGAGGGCAACTAATGAAAAACTGTTTTTT. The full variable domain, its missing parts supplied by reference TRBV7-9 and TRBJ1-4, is DTGVSQNPRHKITKRGQNVTFRCDPISEHNRLYWYRQTLGQGPEFLTYFQNEAQLEKSRLLSDRFSAERPKGSFSTLEIQRTEQGDSAMYLCASSPGQGRATNEKLFFGSGTQLSVL.

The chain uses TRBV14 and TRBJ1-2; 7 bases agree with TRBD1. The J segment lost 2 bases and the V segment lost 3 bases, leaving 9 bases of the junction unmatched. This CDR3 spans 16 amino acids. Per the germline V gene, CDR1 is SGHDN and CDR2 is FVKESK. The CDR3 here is CASSQPLGQSNYGYTF. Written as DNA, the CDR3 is TGTGCCAGCAGCCAGCCCCTGGGACAGTCGAACTATGGCTACACCTTC.

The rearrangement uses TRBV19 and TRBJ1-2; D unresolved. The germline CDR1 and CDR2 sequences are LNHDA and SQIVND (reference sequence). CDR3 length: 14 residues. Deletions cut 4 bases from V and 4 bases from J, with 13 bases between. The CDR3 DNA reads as TGTGCCAGTAGTAACCGGGAGTCCCCCTATGGCTACACCTTC. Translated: CASSNRESPYGYTF.

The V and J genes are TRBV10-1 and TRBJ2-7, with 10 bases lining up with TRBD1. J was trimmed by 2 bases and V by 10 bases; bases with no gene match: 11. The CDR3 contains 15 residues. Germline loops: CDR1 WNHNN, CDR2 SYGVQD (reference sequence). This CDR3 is CANKAGQGLPYEQYF. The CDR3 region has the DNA TGCGCCAACAAGGCGGGACAGGGGCTTCCCTACGAGCAGTACTTC.

The CDR3 bases are TGCGCCAGCAGCTTGGAGACAGGGTCTAACTATGGCTACACCTTC. Translation: CASSLETGSNYGYTF. The V call is TRBV5-1, the J call TRBJ1-2, with 7 bases that match TRBD1. Trimming took 0 bases from V and 0 from J; bases not matched to a gene: 2. The CDR3 totals 15 residues. The germline V gene has CDR1 SGHRS and CDR2 YFSETQ.

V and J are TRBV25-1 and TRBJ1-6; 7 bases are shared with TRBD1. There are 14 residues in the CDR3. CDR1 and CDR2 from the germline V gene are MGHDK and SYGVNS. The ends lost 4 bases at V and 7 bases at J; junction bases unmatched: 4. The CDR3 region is CASSVRDRNSPLHF. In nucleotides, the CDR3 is TGTGCCAGCAGTGTCCGGGACAGAAATTCACCCCTCCACTTT.

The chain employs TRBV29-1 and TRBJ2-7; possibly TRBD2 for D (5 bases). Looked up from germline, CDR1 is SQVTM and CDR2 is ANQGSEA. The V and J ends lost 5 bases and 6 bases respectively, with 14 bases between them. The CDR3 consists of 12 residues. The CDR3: CSVLGGPSEQYF. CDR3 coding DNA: TGCAGCGTTCTTGGCGGGCCGTCCGAGCAGTACTTC.

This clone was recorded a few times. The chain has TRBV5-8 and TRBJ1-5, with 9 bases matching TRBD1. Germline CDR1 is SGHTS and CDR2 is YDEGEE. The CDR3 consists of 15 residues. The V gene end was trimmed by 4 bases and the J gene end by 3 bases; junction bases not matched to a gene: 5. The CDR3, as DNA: TGTGCCAGCAGCCCACAGGGGGCGGACAATCAGCCCCAGCATTTT. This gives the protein CASSPQGADNQPQHF.

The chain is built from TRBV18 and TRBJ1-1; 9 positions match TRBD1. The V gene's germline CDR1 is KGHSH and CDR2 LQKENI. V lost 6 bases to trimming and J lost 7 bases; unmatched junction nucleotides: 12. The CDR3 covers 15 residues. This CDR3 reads CASSTAQGASFEAFF. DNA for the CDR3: TGTGCCAGCTCGACGGCACAGGGGGCGTCGTTTGAAGCTTTCTTT.

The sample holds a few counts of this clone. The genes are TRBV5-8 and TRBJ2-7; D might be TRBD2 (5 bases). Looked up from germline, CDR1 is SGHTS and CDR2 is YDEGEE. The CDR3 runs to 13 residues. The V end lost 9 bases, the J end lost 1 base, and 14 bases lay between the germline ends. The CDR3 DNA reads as TGTGCCACCGACTTACTAGAGTCCTACGAGCAGTACTTC. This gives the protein CATDLLESYEQYF.

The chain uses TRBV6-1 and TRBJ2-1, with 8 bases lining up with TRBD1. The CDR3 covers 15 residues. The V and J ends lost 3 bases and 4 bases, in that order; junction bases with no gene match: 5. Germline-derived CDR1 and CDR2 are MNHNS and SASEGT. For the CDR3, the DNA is TGTGCCAGCAGTGAGACAGGGGTTGCATACAATGAGCAGTTCTTC. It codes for CASSETGVAYNEQFF.